This T cell receptor (beta chain) was found in a study of blood T cell repertoires in COVID-19. The wider study: Nucleic acid was either cDNA or gDNA, and it came from T cells, B-cell-depleted T cells, or PBMCs.

In the original processing: Amplification of reference gene primers was used by the study to estimate nucleated cell counts. Generated by immunoSEQ multiplex PCR, the TCRdb table keeps only in-frame clones and is missing some. V, J and clone size reflect that table, while D and trimming were determined from the DNA. Of some 260,000 clones in the sample, over 70% were seen once. The TCR sequence derives from a woman in her seventies with COVID-19, enrolled during active disease. The sequencing sample was made of peripheral blood.

The chain's CDR3 is CAHGEVNTEAFF. CDR3 nucleotides: TGTGCCCACGGGGAAGTGAACACTGAAGCTTTCTTT. J is TRBJ1-1 and V is TRBV30; D is uncertain. The CDR3 runs 12 residues. Trimming removed 8 bases at V and 0 bases at J, with 10 bases between. Germline lookup yields CDR1 GTSNPN and CDR2 SVGIG (reference sequence).